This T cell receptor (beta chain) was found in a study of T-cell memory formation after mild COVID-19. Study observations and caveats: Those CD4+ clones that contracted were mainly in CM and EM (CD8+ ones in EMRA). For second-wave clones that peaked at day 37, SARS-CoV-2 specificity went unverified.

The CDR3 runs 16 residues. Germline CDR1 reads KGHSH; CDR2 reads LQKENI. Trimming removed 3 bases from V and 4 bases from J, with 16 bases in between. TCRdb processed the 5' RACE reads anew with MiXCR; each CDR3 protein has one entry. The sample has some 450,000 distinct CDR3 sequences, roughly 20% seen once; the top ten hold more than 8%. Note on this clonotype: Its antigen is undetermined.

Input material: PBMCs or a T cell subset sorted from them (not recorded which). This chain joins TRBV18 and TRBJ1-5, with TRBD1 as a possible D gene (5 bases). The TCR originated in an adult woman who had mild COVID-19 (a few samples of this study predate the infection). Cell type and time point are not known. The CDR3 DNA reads TGTGCCAGCTCACCCGGCCCACAGGAGAGGAATCAGCCCCAGCATTTT. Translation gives CASSPGPQERNQPQHF.